These 20 T cell receptor beta chains share one sample of origin, sequenced in a study of cytomegalovirus exposure and HLA in healthy donors. PCR was performed using 60 Vbeta and 13 Jbeta primers. The protocol was immunoSEQ multiplex PCR, while the TCRdb copy is restricted to in-frame clones and leaves out a portion. The data show 150,000 to 200,000 clones, approximately 75% seen once. Sequencing input: PBMCs. These TCRs come from a girl aged 10 to 17 in good health and CMV-seronegative.

The chain recombines TRBV2 with TRBJ2-7; perhaps TRBD1 as D (6 bases). V was cut by 7 bases and J by 2 bases, with 15 bases left in between. The germline CDR1 and CDR2 sequences are SNHLY and FYNNEI. This CDR3 has 14 amino acids. For the CDR3, the DNA is TGTGCCAGCAACCCACAGGGAGTCACCTACGAGCAGTACTTC. It codes for CASNPQGVTYEQYF. The full variable domain, completed using reference TRBV2 and TRBJ2-7, is EPEVTQTPSHQVTQMGQEVILRCVPISNHLYFYWYRQILGQKVEFLVSFYNNEISEKSEIFDDQFSVERPDGSNFTLKIRSTKLEDSAMYFCASNPQGVTYEQYFGPGTRLTVT.

The chain has TRBV13 and TRBJ1-6, with D possibly TRBD1 on 6 matching bases. V dropped 0 bases and J dropped 7 bases, with 10 bases sitting between them. This CDR3 has 15 amino acids. Germline assignment: CDR1 PRHDT and CDR2 FYEKMQ (reference sequence). The CDR3 sequence is CASSLGDRLNSPLHF. In DNA form, the CDR3 reads TGTGCCAGCAGCTTAGGGGACAGACTAAATTCACCCCTCCACTTT.

This sequence joins TRBV6-5 and TRBJ2-3; D is perhaps TRBD2 (7 bases). Between the trimmed V and J ends, which lost 6 bases and 5 bases, there was a span of 15 bases. CDR1 MNHEY and CDR2 SVGAGI come from the germline V gene. This CDR3 is built from 14 residues. The CDR3 DNA reads as TGTGCCAGCAGACCACGGGGGGCCAAAGATACGCAGTATTTT. The encoded protein is CASRPRGAKDTQYF.

This clone is a singleton in its sample. This chain joins TRBV5-5 and TRBJ1-2; D gene uncertain. Germline V gives CDR1 SGHKS, CDR2 YYEKEE (reference sequence). This CDR3 spans 15 amino acids. V was shortened by 4 bases and J by 3 bases, with 16 bases between the two germline ends. The CDR3 DNA sequence: TGTGCCAGCAGCCGCATTCAAGAGGTTGACTATGGCTACACCTTC. Translating gives CASSRIQEVDYGYTF.

This chain links TRBV21-1 with TRBJ1-1. TRBV21-1 has pseudogene status. The CDR3 runs 19 residues. For the CDR3, the DNA is TGTGCCAGCAGCAAATATCTTCAGCGGGAGAGGACACAGAACACTGAAGCTTTCTTT. This encodes CASSKYLQRERTQNTEAFF.

The rearrangement links TRBV12-5 to TRBJ1-5; weak D call: TRBD1 (6 bases). Per the germline V gene, CDR1 is LGHNT and CDR2 is FRNRAP. The CDR3 sequence is 17 residues long. V was shortened by 2 bases and J by 3 bases, with 17 bases between the two germline ends. CDR3 protein: CASGLFRGALNNQPQHF. The CDR3 region has the DNA TGTGCTAGTGGTTTGTTTCGGGGGGCGCTTAACAATCAGCCCCAGCATTTT.

This chain connects TRBV25-1 to TRBJ2-7; 7 nucleotides match TRBD1. The CDR3 runs 14 residues. CDR1 and CDR2 (germline): MGHDK, SYGVNS. V gave up 4 bases and J gave up 1 base; unmatched junction bases: 4. The CDR3 DNA sequence: TGTGCCAGCAGTGGTGGGGACAGATCCTACGAGCAGTACTTC. This sequence encodes CASSGGDRSYEQYF.

This sequence joins TRBV5-5 and TRBJ1-5, with 9 bases fitting TRBD1. This CDR3 is built from 17 residues. The V segment lost 4 bases and the J segment 2 bases; nucleotides outside the gene matches: 10. Germline V gene lookup returns CDR1 SGHKS and CDR2 YYEKEE (reference sequence). CDR3 in amino acids: CASSPDRGDIGNQPQHF. CDR3 coding DNA: TGTGCCAGCAGCCCTGACAGGGGGGATATAGGCAATCAGCCCCAGCATTTT.

The CDR3 sequence is CASGSLSYGYTF. The CDR3 coding sequence is TGTGCCAGCGGGAGCCTGAGCTATGGCTACACCTTC. The chain combines TRBV6-5 with TRBJ1-2; D is ambiguous. Trimming stripped 8 bases from V and 4 bases from J, with 11 bases between. Germline CDR1 and CDR2: MNHEY and SVGAGI. The CDR3 loop spans 12 amino acids.

This rearrangement joins TRBV6-6 to TRBJ1-2; TRBD1 agrees at 8 bases. The germline gives CDR1 MNHNY, CDR2 SVGAGI (reference sequence). The CDR3 is 13 amino acids. J lost 6 bases, V lost 6 bases, and 6 bases had no gene match. The CDR3 sequence: CASSPGQGHGYTF. The CDR3 DNA follows: TGTGCCAGCAGCCCTGGACAGGGCCATGGCTACACCTTC.

The chain has TRBV10-3 and TRBJ1-5; TRBD1 is a possible D gene (5 bases). Germline CDR1 reads ENHRY; CDR2 reads SYGVKD. V lost 7 bases, J lost 2 bases, and 12 bases lay in between. The CDR3 has 14 residues. The CDR3 region has the DNA TGTGCCATCACCGGAGAAGGGGGCAATCAGCCCCAGCATTTT. It is translated as CAITGEGGNQPQHF.

V is TRBV18 and J is TRBJ1-3; D possibly corresponds to TRBD1 (6 bases). Per germline, CDR1 KGHSH and CDR2 LQKENI. Deletions cut 0 bases from V and 1 base from J, with 13 bases between. The CDR3 runs to 17 residues. The CDR3 bases are TGTGCCAGCTCACCACCGCGTACAGGGAAATCTGGAAACACCATATATTTT. It encodes CASSPPRTGKSGNTIYF.

This rearrangement joins TRBV6-1 to TRBJ1-6; D is undetermined. There are 14 residues in the CDR3. The germline V gene has CDR1 MNHNS and CDR2 SASEGT. Trimming pared 7 bases from V and 14 bases from J, leaving 21 bases between. In nucleotides, the CDR3 is TGTGCCAGCACCCTGACCCCTCCGGAGAGGGCCCTCCACTTT. Its protein product is CASTLTPPERALHF.

V and J are TRBV4-1 and TRBJ1-5; 10 bases fit TRBD1. Germline lookup yields CDR1 MGHRA and CDR2 YSYEKL. The CDR3 extends over 16 amino acids. J lost 2 bases, V lost 3 bases, and 4 bases had no gene match. In DNA, the CDR3 is TGCGCCAGCAGCCAGGGGGACAGGGGCGGCAATCAGCCCCAGCATTTT. Amino acids: CASSQGDRGGNQPQHF.

V usage is TRBV18 and J usage is TRBJ2-7; 9 positions agree with TRBD1. Trimming removed 3 bases from V and 6 bases from J; junction bases left unmatched: 6. Germline CDR1 reads KGHSH; CDR2 reads LQKENI. This CDR3 region has 14 residues. The CDR3 DNA reads TGTGCCAGCTCACCCCGGACAGGGGTTTCCGAGCAGTACTTC. Its translation is CASSPRTGVSEQYF.

The genes are TRBV4-1 and TRBJ2-3; 9 positions agree with TRBD2. In germline, CDR1 is MGHRA, CDR2 YSYEKL. The trim removed 4 bases at V and 6 bases at J, leaving 11 bases unmatched. CDR3 length: 16 amino acids. This CDR3 reads CASSPMGGGAGDTQYF. The DNA of the CDR3 is TGCGCCAGCAGCCCAATGGGCGGGGGGGCCGGGGATACGCAGTATTTT.

The rearrangement links TRBV13 to TRBJ1-2; D not certain. The CDR3 covers 13 residues. The germline V and J ends were trimmed by 3 bases and 7 bases, with 12 bases remaining between them. Germline assignment: CDR1 PRHDT and CDR2 FYEKMQ (reference sequence). The CDR3 region is CASSFGSSGGYTF. CDR3 nucleotide sequence: TGTGCCAGCAGCTTTGGGTCCAGCGGTGGCTACACCTTC.

The CDR3 bases are TGTGCCAGTAGTACCCTTGAGGGAATTTCCTACGAGCAGTACTTC. Encoded protein: CASSTLEGISYEQYF. V is TRBV19 and J is TRBJ2-7; a weak D match, TRBD2 (5 bases). The ends were cut back, 4 bases at V and 1 base at J, with 14 bases in the middle. The CDR3 runs to 15 residues. Germline CDR1 reads LNHDA; CDR2 reads SQIVND (reference sequence). Together with reference TRBV19 and TRBJ2-7, the CDR3 gives the full variable domain: DGGITQSPKYLFRKEGQNVTLSCEQNLNHDAMYWYRQDPGQGLRLIYYSQIVNDFQKGDIAEGYSVSREKKESFPLTVTSAQKNPTAFYLCASSTLEGISYEQYFGPGTRLTVT.

V gene TRBV5-4 combines with J gene TRBJ2-7, with a possible D match to TRBD2 (6 bases). The CDR3 length is 16 residues. The germline gives CDR1 SGHNT, CDR2 YYREEE (reference sequence). Between the trimmed V and J ends, which lost 1 base and 1 base, there was a span of 15 bases. CDR3 DNA sequence: TGTGCCAGCAGCTTGATGGGGGGTGGAGGGTCCTACGAGCAGTACTTC. This encodes CASSLMGGGGSYEQYF.

The V call is TRBV5-1, the J call TRBJ2-3; D unclear. Germline V lookup: CDR1 SGHRS, CDR2 YFSETQ. This CDR3 is built from 18 residues. Trimming cost V 3 bases and J 1 base, with 21 bases left between them. The CDR3 DNA is TGCGCCAGCAGCTCGTGGAACCCGCTAGGAGCTGGCACAGATACGCAGTATTTT. Protein product: CASSSWNPLGAGTDTQYF.